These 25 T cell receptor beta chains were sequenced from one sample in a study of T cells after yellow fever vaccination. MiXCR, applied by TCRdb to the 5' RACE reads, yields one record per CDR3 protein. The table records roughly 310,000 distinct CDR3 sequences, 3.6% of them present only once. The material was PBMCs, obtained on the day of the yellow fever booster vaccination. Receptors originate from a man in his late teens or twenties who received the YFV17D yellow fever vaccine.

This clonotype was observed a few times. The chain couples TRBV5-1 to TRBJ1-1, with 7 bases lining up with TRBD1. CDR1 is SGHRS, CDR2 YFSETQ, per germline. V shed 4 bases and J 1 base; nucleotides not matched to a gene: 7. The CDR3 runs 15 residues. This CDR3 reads CASSVTGQKNTEAFF. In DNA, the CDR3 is TGCGCCAGCAGCGTAACGGGACAGAAGAACACTGAAGCTTTCTTT.

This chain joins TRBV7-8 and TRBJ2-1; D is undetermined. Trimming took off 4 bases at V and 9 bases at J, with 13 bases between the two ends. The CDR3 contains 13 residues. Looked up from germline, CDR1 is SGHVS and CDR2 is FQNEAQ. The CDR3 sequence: CASSSDGGFEQFF. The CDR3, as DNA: TGTGCCAGCAGCTCGGACGGCGGCTTTGAGCAGTTCTTC.

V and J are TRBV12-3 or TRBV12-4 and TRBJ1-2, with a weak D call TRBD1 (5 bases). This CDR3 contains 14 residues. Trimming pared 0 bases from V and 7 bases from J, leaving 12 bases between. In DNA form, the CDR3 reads TGTGCCAGCAGTTTAGCGCTTCGAGGGGTTGGCTACACCTTC. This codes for CASSLALRGVGYTF.

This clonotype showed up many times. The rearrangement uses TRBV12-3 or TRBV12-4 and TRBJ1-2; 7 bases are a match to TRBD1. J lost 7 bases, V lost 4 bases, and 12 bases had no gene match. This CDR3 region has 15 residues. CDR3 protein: CASSYGGTVISGYTF. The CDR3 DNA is TGTGCCAGCAGTTATGGCGGGACAGTAATATCTGGCTACACCTTC.

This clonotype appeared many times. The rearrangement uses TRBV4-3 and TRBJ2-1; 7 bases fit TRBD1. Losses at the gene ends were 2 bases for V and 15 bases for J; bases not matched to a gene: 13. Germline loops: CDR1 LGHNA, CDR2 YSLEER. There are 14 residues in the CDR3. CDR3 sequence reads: CASSQLSNRDSRFF. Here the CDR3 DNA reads TGCGCCAGCAGCCAACTGTCGAACCGGGACAGTCGGTTCTTC.

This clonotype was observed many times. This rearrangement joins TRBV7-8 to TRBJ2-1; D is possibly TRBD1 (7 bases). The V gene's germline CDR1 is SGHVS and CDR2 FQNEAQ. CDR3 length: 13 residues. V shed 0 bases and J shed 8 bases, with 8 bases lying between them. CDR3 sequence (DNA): TGTGCCAGCAGCTTAGCCAGGGGGGATGAGCAGTTCTTC. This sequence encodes CASSLARGDEQFF.

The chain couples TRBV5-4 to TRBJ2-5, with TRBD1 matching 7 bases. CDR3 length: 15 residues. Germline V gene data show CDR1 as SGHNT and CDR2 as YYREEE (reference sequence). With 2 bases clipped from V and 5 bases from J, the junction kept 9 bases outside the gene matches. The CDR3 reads CASSFIETGSETQYF. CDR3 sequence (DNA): TGTGCCAGCAGCTTCATTGAGACAGGGTCCGAGACCCAGTACTTC.

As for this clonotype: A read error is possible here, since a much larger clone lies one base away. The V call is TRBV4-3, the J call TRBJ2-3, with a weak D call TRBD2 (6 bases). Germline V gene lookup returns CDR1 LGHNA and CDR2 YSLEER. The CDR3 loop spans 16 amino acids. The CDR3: CASSQDWGELPDAQYF. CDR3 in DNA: TGCGCCAGCAGCCAAGACTGGGGGGAGCTGCCAGATGCGCAGTATTTT.

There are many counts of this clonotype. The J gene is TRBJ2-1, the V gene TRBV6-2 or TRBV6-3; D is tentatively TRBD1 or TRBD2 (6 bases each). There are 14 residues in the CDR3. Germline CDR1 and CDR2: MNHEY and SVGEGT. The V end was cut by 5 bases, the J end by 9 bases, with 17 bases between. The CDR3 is CASSRGGDTGEQFF. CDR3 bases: TGTGCCAGCAGTCGGGGCGGGGACACGGGTGAGCAGTTCTTC.

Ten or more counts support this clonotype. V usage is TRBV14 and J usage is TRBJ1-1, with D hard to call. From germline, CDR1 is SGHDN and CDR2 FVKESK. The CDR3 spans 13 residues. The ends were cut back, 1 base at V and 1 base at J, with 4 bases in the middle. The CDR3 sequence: CASSQVWNTEAFF. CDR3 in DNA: TGTGCCAGCAGCCAAGTATGGAACACTGAAGCTTTCTTT.

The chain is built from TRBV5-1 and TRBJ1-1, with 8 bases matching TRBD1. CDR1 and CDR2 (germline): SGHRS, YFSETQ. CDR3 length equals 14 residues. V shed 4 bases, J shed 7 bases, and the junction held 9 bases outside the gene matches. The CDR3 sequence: CASSVQGEADEAFF. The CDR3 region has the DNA TGCGCCAGCAGCGTACAGGGGGAGGCGGATGAAGCTTTCTTT. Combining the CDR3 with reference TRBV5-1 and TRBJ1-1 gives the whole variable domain KAGVTQTPRYLIKTRGQQVTLSCSPISGHRSVSWYQQTPGQGLQFLFEYFSETQRNKGNFPGRFSGRQFSNSRSEMNVSTLELGDSALYLCASSVQGEADEAFFGQGTRLTVV.

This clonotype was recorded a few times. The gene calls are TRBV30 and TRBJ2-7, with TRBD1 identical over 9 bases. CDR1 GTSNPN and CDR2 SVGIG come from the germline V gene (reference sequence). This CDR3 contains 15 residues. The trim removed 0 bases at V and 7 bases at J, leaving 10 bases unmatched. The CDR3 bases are TGTGCCTGGAGTGTACGCGGACAGGGGATGTTAGAGCAGTACTTC. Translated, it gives CAWSVRGQGMLEQYF.

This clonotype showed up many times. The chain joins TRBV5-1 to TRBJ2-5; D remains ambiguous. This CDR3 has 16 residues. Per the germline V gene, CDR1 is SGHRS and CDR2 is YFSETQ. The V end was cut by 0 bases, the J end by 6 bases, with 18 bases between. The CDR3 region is CASSLEGRTASKTQYF. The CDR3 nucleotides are TGCGCCAGCAGCTTGGAGGGCCGTACTGCGAGTAAGACCCAGTACTTC.

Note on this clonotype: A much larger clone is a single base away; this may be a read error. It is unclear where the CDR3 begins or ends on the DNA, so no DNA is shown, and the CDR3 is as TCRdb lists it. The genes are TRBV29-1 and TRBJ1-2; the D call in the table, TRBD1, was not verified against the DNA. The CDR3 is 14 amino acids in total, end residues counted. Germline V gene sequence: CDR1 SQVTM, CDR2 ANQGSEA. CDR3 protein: CSAAPGQGEYGCTF.

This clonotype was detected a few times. The CDR3 region is CASSYLTGGYTEAFF. The CDR3 coding sequence is TGTGCCAGCAGTTACCTGACAGGGGGGTACACTGAAGCTTTCTTT. The chain joins TRBV6-2 or TRBV6-3 to TRBJ1-1; 9 positions match TRBD1. V shed 2 bases and J 3 bases; nucleotides not matched to a gene: 4. Germline assignment: CDR1 MNHEY and CDR2 SVGEGT. There are 15 residues in the CDR3.

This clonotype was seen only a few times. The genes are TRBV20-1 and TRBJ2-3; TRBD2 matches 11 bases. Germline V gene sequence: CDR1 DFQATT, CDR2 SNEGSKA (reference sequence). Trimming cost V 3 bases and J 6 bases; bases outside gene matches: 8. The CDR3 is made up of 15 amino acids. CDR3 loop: CSASVLAGAADTQYF. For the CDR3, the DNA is TGCAGTGCTAGTGTACTAGCGGGGGCCGCCGATACGCAGTATTTT.

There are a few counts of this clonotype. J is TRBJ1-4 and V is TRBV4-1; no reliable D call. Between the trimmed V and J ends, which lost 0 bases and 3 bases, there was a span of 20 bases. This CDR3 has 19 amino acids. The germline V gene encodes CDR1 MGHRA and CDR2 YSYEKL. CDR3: CASSQDSHRRRSANEKLFF. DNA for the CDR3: TGCGCCAGCAGCCAAGACTCGCACCGTCGGAGATCGGCTAATGAAAAACTGTTTTTT.

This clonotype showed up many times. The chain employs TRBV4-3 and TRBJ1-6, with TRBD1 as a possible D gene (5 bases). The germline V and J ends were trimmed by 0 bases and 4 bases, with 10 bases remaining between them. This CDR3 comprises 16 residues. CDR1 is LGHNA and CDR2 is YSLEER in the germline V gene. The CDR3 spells CASSQDFAGYNSPLHF. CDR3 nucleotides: TGCGCCAGCAGCCAAGATTTTGCAGGGTATAATTCACCCCTCCACTTT.

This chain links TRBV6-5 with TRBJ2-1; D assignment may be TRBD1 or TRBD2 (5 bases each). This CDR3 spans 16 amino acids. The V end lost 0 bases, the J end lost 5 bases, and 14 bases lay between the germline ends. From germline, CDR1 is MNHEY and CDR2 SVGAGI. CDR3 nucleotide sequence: TGTGCCAGCAGTTACTCGATACGGGGCCACCACAATGAGCAGTTCTTC. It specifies CASSYSIRGHHNEQFF.

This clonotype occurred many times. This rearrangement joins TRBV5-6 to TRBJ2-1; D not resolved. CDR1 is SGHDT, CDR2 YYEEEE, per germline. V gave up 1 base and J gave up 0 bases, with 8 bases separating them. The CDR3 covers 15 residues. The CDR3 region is CASSLWRSSYNEQFF. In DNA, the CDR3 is TGTGCCAGCAGCTTGTGGCGGAGCTCCTACAATGAGCAGTTCTTC.

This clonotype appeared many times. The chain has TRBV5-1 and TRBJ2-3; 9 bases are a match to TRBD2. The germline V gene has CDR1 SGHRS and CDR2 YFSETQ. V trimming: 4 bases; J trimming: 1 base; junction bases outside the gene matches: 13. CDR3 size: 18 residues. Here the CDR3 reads CASSPPAGGLYGTDTQYF. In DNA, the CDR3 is TGCGCCAGCAGCCCCCCGGCGGGGGGGCTTTACGGCACAGATACGCAGTATTTT.

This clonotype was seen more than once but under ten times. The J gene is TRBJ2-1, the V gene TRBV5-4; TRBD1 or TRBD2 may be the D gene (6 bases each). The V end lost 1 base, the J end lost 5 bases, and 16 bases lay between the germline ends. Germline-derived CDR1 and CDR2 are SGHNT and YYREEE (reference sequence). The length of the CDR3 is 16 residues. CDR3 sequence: CASSLMWGAAHNEQFF. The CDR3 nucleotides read TGTGCCAGCAGCTTGATGTGGGGGGCCGCCCACAATGAGCAGTTCTTC.

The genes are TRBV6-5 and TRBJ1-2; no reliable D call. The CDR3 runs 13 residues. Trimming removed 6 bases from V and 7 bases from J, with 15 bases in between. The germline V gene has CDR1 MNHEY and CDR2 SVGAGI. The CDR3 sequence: CASSQRSGLGYTF. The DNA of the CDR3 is TGTGCCAGCAGCCAACGGTCGGGCCTTGGCTACACCTTC.

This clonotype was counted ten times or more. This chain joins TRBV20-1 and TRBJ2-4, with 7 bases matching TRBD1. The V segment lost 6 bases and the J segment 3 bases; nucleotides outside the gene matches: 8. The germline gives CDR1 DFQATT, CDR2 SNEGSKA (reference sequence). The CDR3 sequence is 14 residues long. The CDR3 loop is CSAAQGWVKNIQYF. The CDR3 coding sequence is TGCAGTGCCGCACAGGGGTGGGTCAAAAACATTCAGTACTTC.

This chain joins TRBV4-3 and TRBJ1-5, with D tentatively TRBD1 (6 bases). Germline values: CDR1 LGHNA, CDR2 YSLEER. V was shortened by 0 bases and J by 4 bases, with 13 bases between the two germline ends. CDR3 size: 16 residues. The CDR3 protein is CASSQDWQGSNQPQHF. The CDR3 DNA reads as TGCGCCAGCAGCCAAGATTGGCAGGGGAGTAATCAGCCCCAGCATTTT.